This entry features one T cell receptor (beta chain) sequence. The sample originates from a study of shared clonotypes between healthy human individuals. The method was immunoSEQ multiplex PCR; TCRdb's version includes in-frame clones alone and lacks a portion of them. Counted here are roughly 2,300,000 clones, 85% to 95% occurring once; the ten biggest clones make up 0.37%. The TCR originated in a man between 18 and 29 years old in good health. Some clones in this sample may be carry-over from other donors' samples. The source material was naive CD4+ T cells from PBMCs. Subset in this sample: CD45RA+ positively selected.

CDR3 DNA sequence: TGTGCCAGCAGCCTTGATCAGGGTCAGCCCCAGCATTTT. It is translated as CASSLDQGQPQHF. The genes are TRBV7-8 and TRBJ1-5; D perhaps matches TRBD1 (5 bases). V dropped 5 bases and J dropped 6 bases, with 11 bases sitting between them. Germline CDR1 reads SGHVS; CDR2 reads FQNEAQ. The CDR3 runs 13 residues.